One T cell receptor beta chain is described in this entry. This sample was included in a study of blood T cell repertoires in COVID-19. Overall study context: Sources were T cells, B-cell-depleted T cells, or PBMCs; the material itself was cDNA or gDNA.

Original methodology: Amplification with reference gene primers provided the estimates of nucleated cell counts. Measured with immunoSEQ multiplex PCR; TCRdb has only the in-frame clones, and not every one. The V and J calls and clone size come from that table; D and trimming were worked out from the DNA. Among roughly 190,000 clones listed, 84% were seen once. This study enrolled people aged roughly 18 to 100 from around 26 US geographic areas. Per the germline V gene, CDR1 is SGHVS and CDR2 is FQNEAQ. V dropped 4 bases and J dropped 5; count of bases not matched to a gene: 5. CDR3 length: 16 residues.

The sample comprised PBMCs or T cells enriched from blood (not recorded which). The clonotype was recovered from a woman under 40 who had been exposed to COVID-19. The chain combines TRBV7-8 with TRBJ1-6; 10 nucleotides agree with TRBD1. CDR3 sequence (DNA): TGTGCCAGCAGCTATAGACAGGGGGCACATAATTCACCCCTCCACTTT. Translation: CASSYRQGAHNSPLHF.